A selection of T cell receptor beta chains follows, all from one sample in a study of post-analysis software for immune sequencing data. TCRdb recomputed calls from the PCR reads with MiXCR, one row per CDR3 protein. The sample holds roughly 650,000 distinct CDR3 sequences; roughly three fifths are singletons and the top ten take about 11%. Sequences were obtained from blood. The receptors here all came from a girl aged 2-10 years with multiple sclerosis. The CDR3 runs from the conserved cysteine through the conserved F or W. Fields, in order: V gene, J gene, clone size, D gene, CDR3 DNA, CDR3 protein. A D gene is named only where the DNA matches it firmly. Only some rows state a clone size, as once, few, many or a class for expanded clones.

>TRBV5-5|TRBJ2-1|-|-
TGTGCCAGCAGCCCACAGGTCGCCCAGGGCAATGAGCAGTTCTTC
CASSPQVAQGNEQFF
>TRBV9|TRBJ2-3|-|-
TGTGCCAGCAGCGGACAGCGCTCCCAATACACAGATACGCAGTATTTT
CASSGQRSQYTDTQYF
>TRBV5-6|TRBJ1-2|-|-
TGTGCCAGCAGTTTTGGGGACGGTGGCTACACCTTC
CASSFGDGGYTF
>TRBV6-1|TRBJ1-2|once|-
TGTGCCAGCAGTGAACTTATAGGAGTGGATGGCTACACCTTC
CASSELIGVDGYTF
>TRBV6-5|TRBJ2-4|-|-
TGTGCCAGCAGCCAGAGTAACATTCAGTACTTC
CASSQSNIQYF
>TRBV29-1|TRBJ2-1|once|TRBD1
TGCAGCGTCCACAGGGGTAATGAGCAGTTCTTC
CSVHRGNEQFF
>TRBV12-3/TRBV12-4|TRBJ1-4|few|-
TGTGCCAGCAGCGCAGGGTTGACTAATGAAAAACTGTTTTTT
CASSAGLTNEKLFF
>TRBV12-3/TRBV12-4|TRBJ2-7|-|TRBD2
TGTGCCAGCAGCAACTCCGGGACTAGCGGAGTTTACGAGCAGTACTTC
CASSNSGTSGVYEQYF
>TRBV7-9|TRBJ2-7|-|TRBD1
TGTGCCAGCAGCCTCCGACAGGGACCCCGAGGTTACGAGCAGTACTTC
CASSLRQGPRGYEQYF
>TRBV29-1|TRBJ1-1|-|-
TGCAGCGTTGATGAGGGTAATTCGGGCACTGAAGCTTTCTTT
CSVDEGNSGTEAFF
>TRBV29-1|TRBJ2-5|-|-
TGCAGCGTTGGGCATACAGGGACCCAGTACTTC
CSVGHTGTQYF
>TRBV2|TRBJ2-7|few|-
TGTGCCAGCAGTGGGACCGTGAGCTCCTACGAGCAGTACTTC
CASSGTVSSYEQYF
>TRBV5-1|TRBJ2-7|-|-
TGCGCCAGCAGCTGGGATCCCACATCCAGCTCCTACGAGCAGTACTTC
CASSWDPTSSSYEQYF
>TRBV5-5|TRBJ1-2|-|TRBD1
TGTGCCAGCAGCGGTCAACAGGGGGCGAGTTATGGCTACACCTTC
CASSGQQGASYGYTF
>TRBV20-1|TRBJ2-3|-|-
TGCAGTGCTCCAAGAGACAGTCTCCTCACAGATACGCAGTATTTT
CSAPRDSLLTDTQYF
>TRBV10-3|TRBJ1-4|-|TRBD1
TGTGCCACCAGTGAATACGGGACAGGGGGCGAAGGGGAAAAACTGTTTTTT
CATSEYGTGGEGEKLFF
>TRBV15|TRBJ2-3|-|TRBD2
TGTGCCACCAGCAGGGGGAGGGCCACAGATACGCAGTATTTT
CATSRGRATDTQYF
>TRBV20-1|TRBJ2-7|-|-
TGCAGTGCTCAGAGGGGGGATACCTACGAGCAGTACTTC
CSAQRGDTYEQYF
>TRBV29-1|TRBJ2-4|-|-
TGCAGCGTTGACAGCCAAAACATTCAGTACTTC
CSVDSQNIQYF
>TRBV7-2|TRBJ2-4|-|-
TGTGCCAGCAGCTCTGGGGGATACATTCAGTACTTC
CASSSGGYIQYF
>TRBV20-1|TRBJ2-1|-|TRBD1
TGCAGTGCTAGAGATCAGGGACAGGCTTTCAATGAGCAGTTCTTC
CSARDQGQAFNEQFF
>TRBV20-1|TRBJ2-7|-|TRBD1
TGCAGTGCTAGAGGTGAAGGTCAGGGGGCCACCTACGAGCAGTACTTC
CSARGEGQGATYEQYF
>TRBV12-3/TRBV12-4|TRBJ2-5|-|TRBD2
TGTGCCAGCAGCCCGGGACTAGCGGGAAGAGGGCAAGAGACCCAGTACTTC
CASSPGLAGRGQETQYF
>TRBV11-2|TRBJ2-3|-|TRBD2
TGTGCCAGCAGACATCGACCCCTTAGCGGGGAGGGCACAGATACGCAGTATTTT
CASRHRPLSGEGTDTQYF
>TRBV7-2|TRBJ1-2|-|TRBD1
TGTGCCAGCAGTGGACAGGAGAATTCTAACTATGGCTACACCTTC
CASSGQENSNYGYTF
>TRBV6-5|TRBJ2-5|-|-
TGTGCCAGCACGGGCGGGGCAGTCCAAGAGACCCAGTACTTC
CASTGGAVQETQYF
>TRBV6-1|TRBJ1-1|few|-
TGTGCCAGCAGTCAAGATCCCATCGGGCCTGAAGCTTTCTTT
CASSQDPIGPEAFF
>TRBV5-1|TRBJ2-2|-|-
TGCGCCAGCAGCTTGACTTGGCAGGGGAAAACCGGGGAGCTGTTTTTT
CASSLTWQGKTGELFF
>TRBV9|TRBJ2-5|few|TRBD2
TGTGCCAGCAGCGTAGGGACTAGTGATGGGACCCAGTACTTC
CASSVGTSDGTQYF
>TRBV30|TRBJ2-5|-|-
TGTGCCCATGACAGCCAAGAGACCCAGTACTTC
CAHDSQETQYF
>TRBV6-2/TRBV6-3|TRBJ2-1|few|-
TGTGCCAGCAGTTACGCCCCGCCCAATGAGCAGTTCTTC
CASSYAPPNEQFF
>TRBV4-1|TRBJ2-4|-|-
TGCGCCAGCAGCCAGACAGTCTGGGAGGAGCAGTACTTC
CASSQTVWEEQYF
>TRBV20-1|TRBJ2-7|-|-
TGCAGTGCTAGAGATCTTAACGGCCCTACCCCCTCCTACGAGCAGTACTTC
CSARDLNGPTPSYEQYF
>TRBV20-1|TRBJ2-3|-|-
TGCAGTGCCCAGGGTCGCACAGATACGCAGTATTTT
CSAQGRTDTQYF
>TRBV7-2|TRBJ2-2|-|TRBD2
TGTGCCAGCATCACCTCGGCGCGGGGGGGCGGGGAGCTGTTTTTT
CASITSARGGGELFF
>TRBV4-1|TRBJ2-1|-|-
TGCGCCAGCAGCCAGGAGGTAGCCATTAACTACAATGAGCAGTTCTTC
CASSQEVAINYNEQFF
>TRBV6-5|TRBJ1-2|-|-
TGTGCCAGCAGTTATAGAATGGTTGACTACACCTTC
CASSYRMVDYTF
>TRBV7-2|TRBJ2-2|-|TRBD1
TGTGCCAGCAGCTTTGGGGACAGACCGACCGGGGAGCTGTTTTTT
CASSFGDRPTGELFF
>TRBV10-2|TRBJ2-5|few|TRBD2
TGCGCCAGCAGCCATAGCGGGGGGGGACAAGAAACCCAGTACTTC
CASSHSGGGQETQYF
>TRBV4-1|TRBJ2-1|few|TRBD2
TGCGCCAGCAGCTTAGAGGTAGCGGGAGTAGGCAATGAGCAGTTCTTC
CASSLEVAGVGNEQFF
>TRBV4-2|TRBJ1-1|-|-
TGTGCCAGCAGCCAAGGGGTAGGCGCGAACACTGAAGCTTTCTTT
CASSQGVGANTEAFF
>TRBV7-6|TRBJ2-5|few|TRBD1
TGTGCCAGCAGCTCGCGGACAGGGAACATCTATTTTCAAGAGACCCAGTACTTC
CASSSRTGNIYFQETQYF
>TRBV5-1|TRBJ1-1|-|TRBD1
TGCGCCAGCAGCTTGGCCGTCAAGGGGAGCGCACTACAGGGGGCAGTAACCGAAGCTTTCTTT
CASSLAVKGSALQGAVTEAFF
>TRBV6-5|TRBJ2-1|-|TRBD2
TGTGCCAGCAGTTATTCCCATGTTGGGACTAGCGGGACGGATGAGCAGTTCTTC
CASSYSHVGTSGTDEQFF
>TRBV24-1|TRBJ2-1|few|TRBD1
TGTGCCACCAGGGGACAGGGGGACAATGAGCAGTTCTTC
CATRGQGDNEQFF
>TRBV7-3|TRBJ2-1|few|-
TGTGCCAGCAGCCCCTCTGGGCGGGACACCTACAATGAGCAGTTCTTC
CASSPSGRDTYNEQFF
>TRBV2|TRBJ2-7|-|TRBD1
TGTGCCAGCAGTGAGGGGGACAGACTATACGAGCAGTACTTC
CASSEGDRLYEQYF
>TRBV4-3|TRBJ2-3|few|TRBD2
TGCGCCAGCAGCCTAGAAAGGACTAGCGGGGAAGGGGATACGCAGTATTTT
CASSLERTSGEGDTQYF
>TRBV29-1|TRBJ2-5|-|-
TGCAGCGTTGTGGCGCCCACGGAGACCCAGTACTTC
CSVVAPTETQYF
>TRBV7-9|TRBJ2-1|-|-
TGTGCCAGCAGCCCGACGACAGGCTCCCACAATGAGCAGTTCTTC
CASSPTTGSHNEQFF
>TRBV6-4|TRBJ2-2|-|-
TGTGCCAGCAGTGAAACGGGCAAACACACCGGGGAGCTGTTTTTT
CASSETGKHTGELFF
>TRBV6-1|TRBJ2-4|-|-
TGTGCCAGCAGTGAAGCTCCGGGACGGGTAGCCAAAAACATTCAGTACTTC
CASSEAPGRVAKNIQYF
>TRBV7-2|TRBJ1-2|-|-
TGTGCCAGCAGCCTACAGGACGCGAACTATGGCTACACCTTC
CASSLQDANYGYTF
>TRBV20-1|TRBJ2-1|few|TRBD2
TGCAGTGCAAAGTCGGGAGGACTAGCGGGGGGGTCGGGCTACAATGAGCAGTTCTTC
CSAKSGGLAGGSGYNEQFF
>TRBV5-1|TRBJ2-7|-|TRBD2
TGCGCCAGCCGTCGGGGGGATCGGGACGCGGGCGAGCAGTACTTC
CASRRGDRDAGEQYF